Listed below are T cell receptor beta chains from one sample, sequenced in a study of low-dose radiotherapy and immunotherapy resistance in tumors. TCRdb used MiXCR to reprocess the reads, holding one entry per CDR3 protein. The top ten clones hold roughly 3.9% of a sample with 95,000 to 100,000 distinct CDR3 sequences, roughly 20% of them seen once. Sequences were derived from PBMCs, sampled after low-dose radiotherapy plus immunotherapy. The receptors derive from a male donor with prostate cancer. Both conserved end residues are part of each CDR3. Fields, in order: J gene, D gene, V gene, clone size, CDR3 DNA, CDR3 protein. D genes are given only for firm matches. Clone size is given for some rows only: seen once, a few or many times, or a class if the clone is expanded.

j_gene: TRBJ1-3
d_gene: -
v_gene: TRBV6-1
abundance: many
CDR3nt: TGTGCCAGCAGTACTATCTCCACAGGGACTGGAAACACCATATATTTT
CDR3aa: CASSTISTGTGNTIYF

j_gene: TRBJ2-7
d_gene: -
v_gene: TRBV4-1
abundance: many
CDR3nt: TGCGCCAGCAGCCAAGATGGTATTAAATACGAGCAGTACTTC
CDR3aa: CASSQDGIKYEQYF

j_gene: TRBJ2-3
d_gene: -
v_gene: TRBV5-1
abundance: many
CDR3nt: TGCGCCAGCAGCTTGGTGATAGCCACAGATACGCAGTATTTT
CDR3aa: CASSLVIATDTQYF

j_gene: TRBJ2-7
d_gene: -
v_gene: TRBV28
abundance: many
CDR3nt: TGTGCCAGCAGACGGGGTCGGGGCCCCGGACCCCGCGAGCAGTACTTC
CDR3aa: CASRRGRGPGPREQYF

j_gene: TRBJ2-1
d_gene: -
v_gene: TRBV7-2
abundance: once
CDR3nt: TGTGCCAGCAGCTTAGCGGGGCACAATGAGCAGTTCTTC
CDR3aa: CASSLAGHNEQFF

j_gene: TRBJ2-3
d_gene: -
v_gene: TRBV3-1
abundance: many
CDR3nt: TGTGCCAGCAGCCTCGACGAGGGCACAGATACGCAGTATTTT
CDR3aa: CASSLDEGTDTQYF

j_gene: TRBJ1-1
d_gene: -
v_gene: TRBV11-2
abundance: many
CDR3nt: TGTGCCAGCAGCCCCGCCGGGACTGGGGGCACTGAAGCTTTCTTT
CDR3aa: CASSPAGTGGTEAFF

j_gene: TRBJ2-7
d_gene: TRBD2
v_gene: TRBV14
abundance: many
CDR3nt: TGTGCCAGCAGCCAAGTTGGGCGGGGGGGCCGGTACGAGCAGTACTTC
CDR3aa: CASSQVGRGGRYEQYF

j_gene: TRBJ1-1
d_gene: -
v_gene: TRBV19
abundance: many
CDR3nt: TGTGCCAGTAGTTGGGGTATAGAAGCTTTCTTT
CDR3aa: CASSWGIEAFF

j_gene: TRBJ2-7
d_gene: -
v_gene: TRBV10-3
abundance: many
CDR3nt: TGTGCCACCAGGAGAGACTACGAGCAGTACTTC
CDR3aa: CATRRDYEQYF

j_gene: TRBJ1-6
d_gene: -
v_gene: TRBV6-1
abundance: many
CDR3nt: TGTGCCAGCAGTCCTGGGGGATCAACCCTCCACTTT
CDR3aa: CASSPGGSTLHF

j_gene: TRBJ2-4
d_gene: TRBD1
v_gene: TRBV5-1
abundance: -
CDR3nt: TGCGCCAGCAGCTTACCCCACAGGGGGTCCCCCCTAGCCAAAAACATTCAGTACTTC
CDR3aa: CASSLPHRGSPLAKNIQYF

j_gene: TRBJ2-7
d_gene: -
v_gene: TRBV5-1
abundance: -
CDR3nt: TGCGCCAGCAGCTTGGAATCAGGGGCCCCTACGAGCAGAGACTTC
CDR3aa: CASSLESGAPTSRDF

j_gene: TRBJ2-1
d_gene: -
v_gene: TRBV5-1
abundance: many
CDR3nt: TGCGCCAGCAGCTTCACAGGCTCGTCTGGCAATGAGCAGTTCTTC
CDR3aa: CASSFTGSSGNEQFF

j_gene: TRBJ2-7
d_gene: TRBD2
v_gene: TRBV7-2
abundance: -
CDR3nt: TGTGCCAGCACCCCTTCGGGGGGGGTGGGTGAGCAGTACTTC
CDR3aa: CASTPSGGVGEQYF

j_gene: TRBJ2-3
d_gene: TRBD2
v_gene: TRBV7-2
abundance: many
CDR3nt: TGTGCCAGCAGCTCAATTCGATCCAGCGGGGGGCGCACAGATACGCAGTATTTT
CDR3aa: CASSSIRSSGGRTDTQYF

j_gene: TRBJ1-4
d_gene: -
v_gene: TRBV7-2
abundance: many
CDR3nt: TGTGCCAGCAGCTCGGAACGCGGTTCGGAAAAACTGTTTTTT
CDR3aa: CASSSERGSEKLFF

j_gene: TRBJ1-5
d_gene: -
v_gene: TRBV5-6
abundance: many
CDR3nt: TGTGCCAGCAGCTTGGGGCAGGGTCAGCCCCAGCATTTT
CDR3aa: CASSLGQGQPQHF

j_gene: TRBJ2-7
d_gene: -
v_gene: TRBV6-1
abundance: many
CDR3nt: TGTGCCAGCACCCCTCGGGGTGCCTACGAGCAGTACTTC
CDR3aa: CASTPRGAYEQYF

j_gene: TRBJ2-3
d_gene: -
v_gene: TRBV6-6
abundance: many
CDR3nt: TGTGCCAGCAGTGCCTCAGGGGATACGCAGTATTTT
CDR3aa: CASSASGDTQYF

j_gene: TRBJ2-2
d_gene: TRBD2
v_gene: TRBV12-3/TRBV12-4
abundance: -
CDR3nt: TGTGCCAGCAGCCCATCACACAGCGGGAGGGTGAACACCGGGGAGCTGTTTTTT
CDR3aa: CASSPSHSGRVNTGELFF

j_gene: TRBJ1-2
d_gene: -
v_gene: TRBV5-1
abundance: -
CDR3nt: TGCGCCAGCAGCTCCAGCAGCACCTATGGCTACACCTTC
CDR3aa: CASSSSSTYGYTF

j_gene: TRBJ2-2
d_gene: -
v_gene: TRBV4-2
abundance: many
CDR3nt: TGTGCCAGCAGCCAAAGGGGGAACACCGGGGAGCTGTTTTTT
CDR3aa: CASSQRGNTGELFF